A selection of T cell receptor beta chains follows, all from one sample in a study of OX40 agonist ivuxolimab in advanced cancers. Data came from immunoSEQ multiplex PCR; TCRdb stores just in-frame clones and leaves some out. The sample shows 66,000 or so clones, around 82% of them seen only once. The starting material was CD4+ or CD8+ T cells sorted from blood, obtained in a trial of the OX40 agonist ivuxolimab. These receptors all come from an adult with an advanced solid tumor such as melanoma, head and neck, liver or kidney cancer. Both conserved end residues are part of each CDR3.

j_call: TRBJ2-5; v_call: TRBV5-4; cdr3_aa: CASSWPGETQYF
j_call: TRBJ1-4; v_call: TRBV7-9; cdr3_aa: CASSSPRAEANEKLFF
j_call: TRBJ2-1; v_call: TRBV27; cdr3_aa: CASRVRGESYEQFF
j_call: TRBJ1-4; v_call: TRBV19; cdr3_aa: CASSMSGQEKLFF
j_call: TRBJ1-2; v_call: TRBV27; cdr3_aa: CASSSQGFGYGYTF
j_call: TRBJ2-5; v_call: TRBV9; cdr3_aa: CASSVGRSETQYF
j_call: TRBJ2-3; v_call: TRBV2; cdr3_aa: CASSEEGLTDTQYF
j_call: TRBJ2-5; v_call: TRBV11-2; cdr3_aa: CASSLGTQETQYF
j_call: TRBJ1-5; v_call: TRBV28; cdr3_aa: CASSSNLNQPQHF
j_call: TRBJ2-1; v_call: TRBV2; cdr3_aa: CASSGAGYDEQFF
j_call: TRBJ2-1; v_call: TRBV7-3; cdr3_aa: CASSQSRGRNEQFF
j_call: TRBJ2-5; v_call: TRBV5-1; cdr3_aa: CASSLAQGTFIQETQYF
j_call: TRBJ1-1; v_call: TRBV2; cdr3_aa: CASSGPIRDTEAFF
j_call: TRBJ1-2; v_call: TRBV18; cdr3_aa: CASSKGDGYTF
j_call: TRBJ2-3; v_call: TRBV6-1; cdr3_aa: CASSVLGTDTQYF
j_call: TRBJ1-4; v_call: TRBV4-1; cdr3_aa: CASSQDPPGDNEKLFF
j_call: TRBJ2-5; v_call: TRBV5-1; cdr3_aa: CASSAKTTVETQYF
j_call: TRBJ2-5; v_call: TRBV2; cdr3_aa: CASSPPGQGAVGTQYF
j_call: TRBJ1-1; v_call: TRBV7-8; cdr3_aa: CASSLSGGMNTEAFF
j_call: TRBJ2-4; v_call: TRBV4-1; cdr3_aa: CASSHMGGVAKNIQYF
j_call: TRBJ2-5; v_call: TRBV9; cdr3_aa: CASSRSGPLGDQYF
j_call: TRBJ1-1; v_call: TRBV4-2; cdr3_aa: CASSQDQGGTEAFF
j_call: TRBJ1-5; v_call: TRBV18; cdr3_aa: CASSLNINQPQHF
j_call: TRBJ2-2; v_call: TRBV6-5; cdr3_aa: CASKIRTGVTGELFF
j_call: TRBJ2-7; v_call: TRBV6-1; cdr3_aa: CASRLAGWSSYEQYF
j_call: TRBJ2-5; v_call: TRBV7-2; cdr3_aa: CASSKDGRRQETQYF
j_call: TRBJ2-3; v_call: TRBV5-1; cdr3_aa: CASSLVGSDTQYF
j_call: TRBJ2-3; v_call: TRBV25-1; cdr3_aa: CASSERRADTQYF
j_call: TRBJ2-7; v_call: TRBV19; cdr3_aa: CASSSRTSGSYEQYF
j_call: TRBJ2-7; v_call: TRBV5-1; cdr3_aa: CASSLGGTGGGEQYF
j_call: TRBJ1-1; v_call: TRBV6-5; cdr3_aa: CASSYSKADNEAFF
j_call: TRBJ2-5; v_call: TRBV7-2; cdr3_aa: CASSILETQYF
j_call: TRBJ2-3; v_call: TRBV21-1; cdr3_aa: CASSTKIKTPTDTQYF
j_call: TRBJ1-1; v_call: TRBV10-3; cdr3_aa: CAISVATERGVLF
j_call: TRBJ1-1; v_call: TRBV29-1; cdr3_aa: CSVDRNTEAFF
j_call: TRBJ2-7; v_call: TRBV18; cdr3_aa: CASSQRTSGTYEQYF
j_call: TRBJ2-2; v_call: TRBV11-2; cdr3_aa: CASSLVRGGELFF
j_call: TRBJ2-1; v_call: TRBV7-8; cdr3_aa: CASSLPRGTSGSSPYNEQFF
j_call: TRBJ1-1; v_call: TRBV7-2; cdr3_aa: CASSLRGHMNTEAFF
j_call: TRBJ2-5; v_call: TRBV11-2; cdr3_aa: CASSSAQGEETQYF
j_call: TRBJ2-1; v_call: TRBV19; cdr3_aa: CASSITVNEGNEQFF
j_call: TRBJ1-2; v_call: TRBV7-2; cdr3_aa: CASSFPSTGDNYGYTF
j_call: TRBJ1-5; v_call: TRBV5-4; cdr3_aa: CASSPRVFKPQHF
j_call: TRBJ2-7; v_call: TRBV5-4; cdr3_aa: CASSSKREGRYEQYF
j_call: TRBJ1-2; v_call: TRBV12-5; cdr3_aa: CASGTGASGYTF
j_call: TRBJ1-1; v_call: TRBV2; cdr3_aa: CASGPSRQGGEAFF
j_call: TRBJ1-1; v_call: TRBV6-4; cdr3_aa: CASSDPELVVWGPCMNTEAFF
j_call: TRBJ1-1; v_call: TRBV5-1; cdr3_aa: CASSLEPGGDTEAFF
j_call: TRBJ2-7; v_call: TRBV5-5; cdr3_aa: CASSLDGQGYEQYF
j_call: TRBJ2-2; v_call: TRBV27; cdr3_aa: CASSFITGELFF
j_call: TRBJ2-1; v_call: TRBV14; cdr3_aa: CASSHLGLAGNEQFF